The present entry profiles one TCR beta chain with its context. This sample is part of a study of blood T cell repertoires in COVID-19. Study-level information: Sources were T cells, B-cell-depleted T cells, or PBMCs; the material itself was cDNA or gDNA.

The CDR3 consists of 14 residues. CDR1 and CDR2 (germline): SQVTM, ANQGSEA. The V end lost 5 bases, the J end lost 3 bases, and 14 bases lay between the germline ends. Produced via immunoSEQ multiplex PCR; TCRdb's table is partial and in-frame only. The sample includes 150,000 to 200,000 clones, almost 80% of them seen just once. The sequenced material came from peripheral blood. The chain is built from TRBV29-1 and TRBJ2-1, with a tentative D call TRBD2 (5 bases). This receptor was obtained from a man aged 55-75 years with active or convalescent COVID-19. CDR3 DNA: TGCAGCGTTAATGGAGGTCTGGACTACAATGAGCAGTTCTTC. Its translation is CSVNGGLDYNEQFF.